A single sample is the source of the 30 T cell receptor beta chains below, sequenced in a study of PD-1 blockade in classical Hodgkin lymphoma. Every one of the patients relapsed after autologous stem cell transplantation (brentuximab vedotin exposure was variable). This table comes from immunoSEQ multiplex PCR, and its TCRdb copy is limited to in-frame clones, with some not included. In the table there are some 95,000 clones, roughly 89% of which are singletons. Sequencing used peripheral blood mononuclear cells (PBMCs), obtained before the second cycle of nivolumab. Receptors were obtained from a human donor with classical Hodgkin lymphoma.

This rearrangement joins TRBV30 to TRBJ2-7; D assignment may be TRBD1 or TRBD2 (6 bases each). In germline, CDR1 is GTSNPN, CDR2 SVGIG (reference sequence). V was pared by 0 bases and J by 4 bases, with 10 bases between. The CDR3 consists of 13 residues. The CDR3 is CAWSVGGLYEQYF. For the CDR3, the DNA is TGTGCCTGGAGTGTAGGGGGGCTATACGAGCAGTACTTC.

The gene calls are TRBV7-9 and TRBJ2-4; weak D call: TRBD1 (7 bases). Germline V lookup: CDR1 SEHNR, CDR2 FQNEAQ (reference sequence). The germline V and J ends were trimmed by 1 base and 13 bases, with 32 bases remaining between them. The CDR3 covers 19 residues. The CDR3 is CASSLETTLTGRSAQQQYF. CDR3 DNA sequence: TGTGCCAGCAGCTTAGAAACCACCTTGACAGGGAGGTCGGCGCAACAACAGTACTTC.

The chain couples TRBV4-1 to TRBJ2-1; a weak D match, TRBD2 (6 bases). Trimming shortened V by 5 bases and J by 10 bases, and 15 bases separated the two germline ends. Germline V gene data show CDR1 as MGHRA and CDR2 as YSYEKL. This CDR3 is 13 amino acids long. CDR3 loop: CASSSPERVEQFF. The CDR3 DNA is TGCGCCAGCAGCTCCCCGGAGCGGGTAGAGCAGTTCTTC.

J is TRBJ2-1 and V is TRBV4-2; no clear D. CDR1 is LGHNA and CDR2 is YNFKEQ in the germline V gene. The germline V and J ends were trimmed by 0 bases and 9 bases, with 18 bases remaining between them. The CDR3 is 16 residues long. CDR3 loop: CASSQEVASVHSEQFF. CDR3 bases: TGTGCCAGCAGCCAAGAGGTAGCTAGTGTACATTCTGAGCAGTTCTTC.

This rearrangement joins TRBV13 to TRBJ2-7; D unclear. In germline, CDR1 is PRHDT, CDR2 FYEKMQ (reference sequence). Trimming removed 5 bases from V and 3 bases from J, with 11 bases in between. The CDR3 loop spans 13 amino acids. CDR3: CASSSLESYEQYF. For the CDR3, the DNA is TGTGCCAGCAGCAGCCTCGAGAGCTACGAGCAGTACTTC.

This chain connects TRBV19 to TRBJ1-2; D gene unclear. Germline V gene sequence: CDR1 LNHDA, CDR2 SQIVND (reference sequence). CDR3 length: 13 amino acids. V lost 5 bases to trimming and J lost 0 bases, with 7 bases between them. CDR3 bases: TGTGCCAGTAGTGACCAGCCTAACTATGGCTACACCTTC. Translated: CASSDQPNYGYTF.

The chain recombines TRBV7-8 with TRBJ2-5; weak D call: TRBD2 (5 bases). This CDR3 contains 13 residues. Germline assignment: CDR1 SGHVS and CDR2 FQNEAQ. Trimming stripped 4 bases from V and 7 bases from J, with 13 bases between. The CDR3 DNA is TGTGCCAGCAGCTCCCGGGAAGCAGGGACCCAGTACTTC. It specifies CASSSREAGTQYF.

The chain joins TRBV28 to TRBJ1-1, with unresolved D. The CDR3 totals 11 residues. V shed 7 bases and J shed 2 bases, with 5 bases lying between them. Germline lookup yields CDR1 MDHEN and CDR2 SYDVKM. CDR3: CASKVNTEAFF. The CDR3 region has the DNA TGTGCCAGCAAGGTTAACACTGAAGCTTTCTTT.

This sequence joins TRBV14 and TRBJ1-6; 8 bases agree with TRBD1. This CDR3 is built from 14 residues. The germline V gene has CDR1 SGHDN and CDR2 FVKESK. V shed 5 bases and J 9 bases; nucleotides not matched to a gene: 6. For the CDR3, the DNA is TGTGCCAGCAGCTCACCAGGGGGCGGTTCACCCCTCCACTTT. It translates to CASSSPGGGSPLHF.

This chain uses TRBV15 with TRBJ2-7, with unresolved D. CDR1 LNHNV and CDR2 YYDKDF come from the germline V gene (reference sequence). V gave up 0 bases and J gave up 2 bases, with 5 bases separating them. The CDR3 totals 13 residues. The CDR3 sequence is CATSREATYEQYF. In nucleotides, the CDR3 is TGTGCCACCAGCAGAGAAGCGACCTACGAGCAGTACTTC.

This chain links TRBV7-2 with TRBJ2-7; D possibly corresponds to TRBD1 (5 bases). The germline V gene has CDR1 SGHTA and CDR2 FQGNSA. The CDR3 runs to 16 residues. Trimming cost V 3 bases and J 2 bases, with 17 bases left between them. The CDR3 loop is CASSLNHPRQTYEQYF. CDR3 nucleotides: TGTGCCAGCAGCTTGAATCACCCTCGACAGACCTACGAGCAGTACTTC.

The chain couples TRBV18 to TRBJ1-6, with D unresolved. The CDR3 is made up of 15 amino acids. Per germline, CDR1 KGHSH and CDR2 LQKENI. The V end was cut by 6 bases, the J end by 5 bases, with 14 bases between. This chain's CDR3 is CASSQARRDNSPLHF. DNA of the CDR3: TGTGCCAGCTCGCAAGCTAGGCGGGATAATTCACCCCTCCACTTT.

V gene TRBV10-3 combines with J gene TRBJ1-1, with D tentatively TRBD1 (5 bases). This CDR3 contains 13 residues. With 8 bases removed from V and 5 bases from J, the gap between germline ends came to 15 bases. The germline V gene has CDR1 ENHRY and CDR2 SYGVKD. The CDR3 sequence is CAISVGERTEAFF. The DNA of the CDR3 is TGTGCCATCTCAGTAGGGGAGAGAACTGAAGCTTTCTTT.

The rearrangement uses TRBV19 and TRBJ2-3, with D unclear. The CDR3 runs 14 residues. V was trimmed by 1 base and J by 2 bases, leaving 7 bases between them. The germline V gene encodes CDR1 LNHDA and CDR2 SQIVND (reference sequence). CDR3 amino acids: CASSIVGNTDTQYF. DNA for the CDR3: TGTGCCAGTAGTATAGTAGGAAACACAGATACGCAGTATTTT.

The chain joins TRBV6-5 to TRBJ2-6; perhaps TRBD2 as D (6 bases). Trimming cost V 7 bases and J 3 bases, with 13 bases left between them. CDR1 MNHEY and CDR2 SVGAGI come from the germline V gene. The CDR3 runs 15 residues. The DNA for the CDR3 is TGTGCCAGCACTCCCGGGGGAGGTGGGGCCAACGTCCTGACTTTC. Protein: CASTPGGGGANVLTF.

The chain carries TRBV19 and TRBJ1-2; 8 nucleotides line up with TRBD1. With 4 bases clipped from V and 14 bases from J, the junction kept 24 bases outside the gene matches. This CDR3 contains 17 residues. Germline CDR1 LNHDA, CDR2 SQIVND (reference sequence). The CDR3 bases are TGTGCCAGTAGTAGGCGCGACAGGGGATCGGGAAGTATGGCTTGTACCTTC. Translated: CASSRRDRGSGSMACTF.

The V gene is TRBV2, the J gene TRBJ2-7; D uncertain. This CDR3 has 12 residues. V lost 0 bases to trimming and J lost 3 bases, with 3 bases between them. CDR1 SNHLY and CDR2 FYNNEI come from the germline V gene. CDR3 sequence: CASSEALYEQYF. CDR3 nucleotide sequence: TGTGCCAGCAGTGAAGCGCTCTACGAGCAGTACTTC.

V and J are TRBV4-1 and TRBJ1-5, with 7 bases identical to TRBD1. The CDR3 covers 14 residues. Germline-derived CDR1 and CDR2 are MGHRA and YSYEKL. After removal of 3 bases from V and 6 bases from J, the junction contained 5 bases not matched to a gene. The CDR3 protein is CASSHTGVSQPQHF. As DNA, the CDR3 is TGCGCCAGCAGCCATACAGGGGTTAGTCAGCCCCAGCATTTT.

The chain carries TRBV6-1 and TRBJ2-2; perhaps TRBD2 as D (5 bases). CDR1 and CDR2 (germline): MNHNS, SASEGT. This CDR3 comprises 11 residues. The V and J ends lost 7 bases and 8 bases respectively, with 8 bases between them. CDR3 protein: CASTTGGELFF. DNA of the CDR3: TGTGCCAGCACCACGGGAGGGGAGCTGTTTTTT.

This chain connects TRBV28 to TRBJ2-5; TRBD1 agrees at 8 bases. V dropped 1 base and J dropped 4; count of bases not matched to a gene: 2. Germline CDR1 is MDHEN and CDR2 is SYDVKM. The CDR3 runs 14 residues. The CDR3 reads CASSLSGGSETQYF. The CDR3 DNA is TGTGCCAGCAGTTTATCAGGGGGCTCAGAGACCCAGTACTTC.

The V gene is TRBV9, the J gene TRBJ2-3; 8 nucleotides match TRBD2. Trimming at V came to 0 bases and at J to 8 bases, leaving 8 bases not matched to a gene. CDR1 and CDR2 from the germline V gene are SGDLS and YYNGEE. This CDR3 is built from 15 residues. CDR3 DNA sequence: TGTGCCAGCAGCGTAGCATCGGGAGGGCCCGGTACGCAGTATTTT. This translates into CASSVASGGPGTQYF.

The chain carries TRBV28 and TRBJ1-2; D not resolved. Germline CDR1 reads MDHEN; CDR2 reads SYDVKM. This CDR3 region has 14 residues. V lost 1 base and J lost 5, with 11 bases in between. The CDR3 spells CASSLSNPRYGYTF. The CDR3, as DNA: TGTGCCAGCAGTTTATCCAACCCCAGATATGGCTACACCTTC.

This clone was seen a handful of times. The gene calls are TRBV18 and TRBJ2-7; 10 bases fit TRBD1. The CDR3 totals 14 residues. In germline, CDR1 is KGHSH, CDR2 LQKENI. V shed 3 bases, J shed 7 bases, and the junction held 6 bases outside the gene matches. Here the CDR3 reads CASSPPGQGREQYF. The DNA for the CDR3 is TGTGCCAGCTCACCTCCGGGACAGGGGAGGGAGCAGTACTTC.

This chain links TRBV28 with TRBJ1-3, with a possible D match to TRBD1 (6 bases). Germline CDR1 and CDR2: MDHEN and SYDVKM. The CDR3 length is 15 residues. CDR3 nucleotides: TGTGCAGGACGGGGGGCGGCAGGTTCTGGAAACACCATATATTTT. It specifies CAGRGAAGSGNTIYF.

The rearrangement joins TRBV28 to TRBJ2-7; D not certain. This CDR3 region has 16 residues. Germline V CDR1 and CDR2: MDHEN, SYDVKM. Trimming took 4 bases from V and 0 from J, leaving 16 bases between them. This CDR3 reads CASSYGLGLSSYEQYF. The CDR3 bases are TGTGCCAGCAGTTATGGTCTCGGCCTAAGCTCCTACGAGCAGTACTTC.

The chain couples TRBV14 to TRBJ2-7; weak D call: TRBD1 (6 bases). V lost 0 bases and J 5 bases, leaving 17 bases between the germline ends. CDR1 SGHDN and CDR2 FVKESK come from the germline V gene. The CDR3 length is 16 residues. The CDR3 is CASSQDLNRVIDEQYF. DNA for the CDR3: TGTGCCAGCAGCCAAGATTTGAACAGGGTAATCGACGAGCAGTACTTC.

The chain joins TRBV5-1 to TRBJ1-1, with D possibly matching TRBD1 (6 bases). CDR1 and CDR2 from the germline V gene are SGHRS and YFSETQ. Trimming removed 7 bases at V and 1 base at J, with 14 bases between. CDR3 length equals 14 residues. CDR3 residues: CASWPGHPNTEAFF. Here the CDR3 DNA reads TGCGCCAGCTGGCCGGGACACCCGAACACTGAAGCTTTCTTT.

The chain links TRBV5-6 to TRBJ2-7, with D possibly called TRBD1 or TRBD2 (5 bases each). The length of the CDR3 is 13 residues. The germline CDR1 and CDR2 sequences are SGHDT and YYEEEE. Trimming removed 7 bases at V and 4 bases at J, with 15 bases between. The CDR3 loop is CASRSLGTYEQYF. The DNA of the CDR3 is TGTGCCAGCCGGAGCCTAGGGACGTACGAGCAGTACTTC.

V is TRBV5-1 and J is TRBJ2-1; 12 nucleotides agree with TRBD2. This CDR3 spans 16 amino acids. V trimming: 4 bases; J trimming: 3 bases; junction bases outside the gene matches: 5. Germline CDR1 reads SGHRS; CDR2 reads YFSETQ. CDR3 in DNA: TGCGCCAGCAGCCCGACTAGCGGGGGTCTCTACAATGAGCAGTTCTTC. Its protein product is CASSPTSGGLYNEQFF.

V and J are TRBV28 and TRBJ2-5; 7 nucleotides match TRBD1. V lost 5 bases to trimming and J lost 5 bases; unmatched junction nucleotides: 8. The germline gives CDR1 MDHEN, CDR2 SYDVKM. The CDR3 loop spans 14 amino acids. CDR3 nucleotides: TGTGCCAGCAGTGGGACAGTAAGAGGGGAGACCCAGTACTTC. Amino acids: CASSGTVRGETQYF.